The present TCR beta chain was sequenced within a study of blood T cell repertoires in COVID-19. Here immunoSEQ multiplex PCR was the method, and the copy in TCRdb shows in-frame clones only, minus some. The sample has roughly 57,000 clones; more than 70% are singletons. CDR1 and CDR2 (germline): SGHAT, FQNNGV. The junction had 3 bases not matched to a gene; V was cut back by 1 base and J by 7 bases. CDR3 size: 15 residues. This clonotype was obtained from a human donor in a cohort sampled during active COVID-19. What was sequenced was peripheral blood. The chain has TRBV11-2 and TRBJ1-4; 10 bases fit TRBD1. CDR3 coding DNA: TGTGCCAGCAGCTTAGTGACAGGGGGCTTTGAAAAACTGTTTTTT. Protein: CASSLVTGGFEKLFF.